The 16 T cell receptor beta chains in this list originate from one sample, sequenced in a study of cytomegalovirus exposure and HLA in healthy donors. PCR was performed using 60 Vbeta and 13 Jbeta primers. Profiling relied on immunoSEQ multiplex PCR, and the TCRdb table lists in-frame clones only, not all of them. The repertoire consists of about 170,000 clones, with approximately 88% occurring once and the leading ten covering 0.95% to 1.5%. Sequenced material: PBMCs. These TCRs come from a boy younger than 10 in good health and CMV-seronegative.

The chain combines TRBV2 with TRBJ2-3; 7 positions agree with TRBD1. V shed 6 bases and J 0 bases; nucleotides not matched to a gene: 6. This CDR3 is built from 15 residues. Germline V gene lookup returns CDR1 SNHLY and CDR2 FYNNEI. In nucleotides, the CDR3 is TGTGCCAGCAGCGTACAGGGGTTGAGCACAGATACGCAGTATTTT. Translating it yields CASSVQGLSTDTQYF.

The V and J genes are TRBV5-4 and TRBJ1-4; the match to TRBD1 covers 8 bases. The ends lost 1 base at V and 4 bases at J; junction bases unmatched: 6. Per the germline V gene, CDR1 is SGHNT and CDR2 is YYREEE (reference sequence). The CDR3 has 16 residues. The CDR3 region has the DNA TGTGCCAGCAGCTTGTCAAGCAGGGGGCATAATGAAAAACTGTTTTTT. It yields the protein CASSLSSRGHNEKLFF.

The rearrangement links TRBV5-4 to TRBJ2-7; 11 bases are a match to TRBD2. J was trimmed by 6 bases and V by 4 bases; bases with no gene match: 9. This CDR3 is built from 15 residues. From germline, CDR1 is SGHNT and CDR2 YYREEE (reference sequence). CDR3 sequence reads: CASSPTGTSGTEQYF. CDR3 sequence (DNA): TGTGCCAGCAGCCCGACCGGGACTAGCGGAACCGAGCAGTACTTC.

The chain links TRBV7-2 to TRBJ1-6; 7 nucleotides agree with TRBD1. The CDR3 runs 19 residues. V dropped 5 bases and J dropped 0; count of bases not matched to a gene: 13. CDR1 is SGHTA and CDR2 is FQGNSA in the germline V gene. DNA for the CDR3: TGTGCCAGCAGCCGCGGGAAACCGGGACAGAGCTCCTATAATTCACCCCTCCACTTT. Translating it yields CASSRGKPGQSSYNSPLHF.

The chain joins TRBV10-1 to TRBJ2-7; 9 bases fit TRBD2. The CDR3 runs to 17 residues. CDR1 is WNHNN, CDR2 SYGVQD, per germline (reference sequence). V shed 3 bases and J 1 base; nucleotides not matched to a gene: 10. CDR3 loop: CASSDSESGRKSYEQYF. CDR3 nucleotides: TGCGCCAGCAGTGATTCCGAAAGCGGGAGGAAATCCTACGAGCAGTACTTC.

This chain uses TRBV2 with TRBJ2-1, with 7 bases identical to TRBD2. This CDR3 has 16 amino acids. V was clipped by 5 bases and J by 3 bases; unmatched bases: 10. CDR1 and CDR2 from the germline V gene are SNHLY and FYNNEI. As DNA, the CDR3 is TGTGCCAGCAGTCGAACCGGGACTACCAACTACAATGAGCAGTTCTTC. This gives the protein CASSRTGTTNYNEQFF.

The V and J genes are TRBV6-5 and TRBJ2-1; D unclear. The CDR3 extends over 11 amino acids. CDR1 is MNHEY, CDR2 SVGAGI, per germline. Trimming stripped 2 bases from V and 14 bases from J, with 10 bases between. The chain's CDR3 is CASSYGRLEFF. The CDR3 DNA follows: TGTGCCAGCAGTTACGGCAGGTTGGAGTTCTTC.

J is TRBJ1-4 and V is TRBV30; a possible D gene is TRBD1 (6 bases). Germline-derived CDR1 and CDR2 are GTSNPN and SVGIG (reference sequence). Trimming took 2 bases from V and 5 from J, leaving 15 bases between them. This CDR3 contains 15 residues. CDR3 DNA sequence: TGTGCCTGGAGTCCAATCCCCGGACAGAATGAAAAACTGTTTTTT. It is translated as CAWSPIPGQNEKLFF.

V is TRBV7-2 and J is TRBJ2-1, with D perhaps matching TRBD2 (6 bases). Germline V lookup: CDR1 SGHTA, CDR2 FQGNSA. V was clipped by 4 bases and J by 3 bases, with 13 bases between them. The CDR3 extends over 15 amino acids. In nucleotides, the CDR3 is TGTGCCAGCAGCTCGAGGGACTTAGACTACAATGAGCAGTTCTTC. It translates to CASSSRDLDYNEQFF.

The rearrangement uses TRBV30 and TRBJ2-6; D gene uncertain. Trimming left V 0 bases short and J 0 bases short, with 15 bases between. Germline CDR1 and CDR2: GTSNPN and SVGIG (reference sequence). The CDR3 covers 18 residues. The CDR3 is CAWSVPAGILSGANVLTF. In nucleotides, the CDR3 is TGTGCCTGGAGTGTACCGGCAGGAATCCTCTCTGGGGCCAACGTCCTGACTTTC.

CDR3 in amino acids: CASSYGLGQGGYGYTF. CDR3 DNA: TGTGCCAGCAGTTACGGGTTAGGACAGGGCGGCTATGGCTACACCTTC. The rearrangement joins TRBV6-7 to TRBJ1-2; 8 positions agree with TRBD1. TRBV6-7 is classed as an ORF, of uncertain function. V shed 2 bases and J 4 bases; nucleotides not matched to a gene: 9. The CDR3 contains 16 residues.

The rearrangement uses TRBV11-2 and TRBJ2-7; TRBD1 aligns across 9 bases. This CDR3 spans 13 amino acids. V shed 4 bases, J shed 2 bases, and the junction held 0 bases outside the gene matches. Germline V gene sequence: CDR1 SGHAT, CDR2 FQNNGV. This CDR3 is CASSWTGAYEQYF. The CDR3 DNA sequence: TGTGCCAGCAGCTGGACAGGGGCCTACGAGCAGTACTTC.

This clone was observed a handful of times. CDR3 sequence: CASSTFSGVYNEQFF. CDR3 DNA sequence: TGTGCCAGCAGCACCTTTAGCGGGGTGTACAATGAGCAGTTCTTC. This chain connects TRBV5-5 to TRBJ2-1, with 8 bases identical to TRBD2. The CDR3 loop spans 15 amino acids. Trimming cost V 4 bases and J 4 bases; bases outside gene matches: 7. CDR1 and CDR2 from the germline V gene are SGHKS and YYEKEE (reference sequence).

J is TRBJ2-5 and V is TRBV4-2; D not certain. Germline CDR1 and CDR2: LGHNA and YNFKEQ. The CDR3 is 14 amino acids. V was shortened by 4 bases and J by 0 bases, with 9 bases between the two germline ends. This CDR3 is CASSLIANQETQYF. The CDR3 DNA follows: TGTGCCAGCAGCCTCATAGCCAACCAAGAGACCCAGTACTTC.

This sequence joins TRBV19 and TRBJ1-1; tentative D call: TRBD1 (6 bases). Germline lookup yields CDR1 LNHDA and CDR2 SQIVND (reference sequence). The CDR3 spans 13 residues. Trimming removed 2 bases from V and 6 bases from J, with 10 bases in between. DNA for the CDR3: TGTGCCAGTAGTATACGGCGGGGGCCTGAAGCTTTCTTT. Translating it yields CASSIRRGPEAFF.

CDR3: CASDLTGLLNQPQHF. The DNA for the CDR3 is TGTGCCAGCGACCTCACAGGGTTACTCAATCAGCCCCAGCATTTT. The V call is TRBV6-1, the J call TRBJ1-5; tentatively, D is TRBD1 (6 bases). This CDR3 spans 15 amino acids. Germline values: CDR1 MNHNS, CDR2 SASEGT. Trimming shortened V by 8 bases and J by 3 bases, and 17 bases separated the two germline ends.